The sequence of this T cell receptor (beta chain) was determined in a study of blood T cell repertoires in COVID-19. Study in general: In each case, the material was cDNA or gDNA derived from T cells, B-cell-depleted T cells, or PBMCs.

Cohort assignment relied on participant-reported clinical history. V shed 5 bases and J 4 bases; nucleotides not matched to a gene: 9. CDR1 is SGHAT and CDR2 is FQNNGV in the germline V gene. This CDR3 is built from 15 residues. Sequencing was performed with immunoSEQ multiplex PCR; in TCRdb, only in-frame clones are kept and a portion is missing. Of a few hundred thousand clones listed, around 89% are singletons. The TCR was taken from a woman in her twenties or thirties who had recovered from COVID-19. V and J are TRBV11-2 and TRBJ2-7; 9 nucleotides match TRBD1. The sample comprised PBMCs or T cells enriched from blood (not recorded which). CDR3 amino acids: CASSRNPGQGYEQYF. Here the CDR3 DNA reads TGTGCCAGCAGCCGAAATCCGGGACAGGGTTACGAGCAGTACTTC.